This T cell receptor (beta chain) was identified during a study of shared clonotypes between healthy human individuals. The V gene lost 2 bases and the J gene lost 2 bases, with 13 bases spanning the gap. CDR1 MNHEY and CDR2 SVGAGI come from the germline V gene. The CDR3 is 15 amino acids. This clone was detected once. The data were produced by immunoSEQ multiplex PCR, yet TCRdb's version contains in-frame clones alone and is incomplete. The data show roughly 2.6 million clones, with approximately 92% seen just once and roughly 0.15% held by the top ten. The TCR sequence derives from a man aged 18 to 29 in good health. The chain uses TRBV6-5 and TRBJ2-7, with D possibly being TRBD2 (5 bases). Source material: naive CD4+ T cells sorted from blood. Subset noted: CD45RA+ positively selected. The CDR3 nucleotides read TGTGCCAGCAGTTACGTCGGGGAACCCCCCTACGAGCAGTACTTC. Amino acid sequence: CASSYVGEPPYEQYF.